This T cell receptor beta chain was captured by sequencing in a study of blood T cell repertoires in COVID-19 (dated by TCRdb to 2020 to 2021). Notes on the research overall: Collaborator samples came from the United States, Italy and Spain and covered acute and convalescent phases of COVID-19. The repertoires were released in a freely available public database intended as a resource for research on the immune response to SARS-CoV-2. The material from the prospective study consisted of cDNA or gDNA derived from T cells, B-cell-depleted T cells, or PBMCs. A de-identified subject ID, COVID-19 status, age in years and sex were almost always included in the sample metadata. Where HLA class I and class II types were available, the types were taken from metadata supplied by the sample provider, not from assay-based typing. Samples were obtained from the ongoing ImmuneRACE study (first 160 participants) and from roughly 1,300 subjects provided by 6 global collaborators. The dataset comprised deeply sampled blood TCRbeta repertoires from subjects exposed to, actively infected with, or recovered from COVID-19.

TCRbeta CDR3 regions were amplified from genomic DNA by means of the immunoSEQ Assay, a bias-controlled multiplex PCR. The original pipeline was this. The number of nucleated cells in each sample was estimated by amplification of reference gene primers within the assay. Sequence reads were collapsed and filtered to measure the absolute abundance of every unique TCRbeta CDR3 rearrangement. For each sample, productive Simpson clonality was calculated as the square root of Simpson's diversity index over productive rearrangements. TCRdb limited this immuneACCESS table to in-frame rearrangements with V and J called. A share of clones is missing; checked studies link under half to unresolved V genes, and the rest is unexplained. That table is the source of V, J and clone size, and D and trimming were worked out from the DNA. The sample table lists some 100,000 clones, around 85% of them with a count of one. Roughly 17% of the sample is taken by the ten largest.

What the study reported, not specific to this receptor: The quantity of clinical and demographic metadata differed by source and by participant and was supplied without curation.

The collaborating institutions used their own protocols to collect whole blood in K2EDTA tubes. For TCRbeta analysis, collaborators shipped samples in one of three forms: frozen whole blood, isolated PBMCs, or DNA extracted from either of those sample types. CDR1 and CDR2, looked up from the germline V gene (reference sequence), are SGHNT and YYREEE. Its CDR3 holds 13 amino acids, cysteine through phenylalanine. The entry retains the CDR3 DNA only, 39 bases that are in frame from base 1. The germline ends are 10 bases apart after V is trimmed by 0 bases and J by 10 bases. The sample holds one count of this clone. The target of this receptor is not known. No much larger clone is present one base from it, and per-base qualities are unavailable.

Recombination linked TRBV5-4 to TRBJ1-4; perhaps TRBD1 is the D gene, with 5 bases matching. This TCR came from a woman in her sixties with acute or convalescent COVID-19. The sample was peripheral blood. This receptor has the CDR3 CASSLDRPGKLFF. At the DNA level, the sequence is TGTGCCAGCAGCTTGGACAGGCCCGGAAAACTGTTTTTT.